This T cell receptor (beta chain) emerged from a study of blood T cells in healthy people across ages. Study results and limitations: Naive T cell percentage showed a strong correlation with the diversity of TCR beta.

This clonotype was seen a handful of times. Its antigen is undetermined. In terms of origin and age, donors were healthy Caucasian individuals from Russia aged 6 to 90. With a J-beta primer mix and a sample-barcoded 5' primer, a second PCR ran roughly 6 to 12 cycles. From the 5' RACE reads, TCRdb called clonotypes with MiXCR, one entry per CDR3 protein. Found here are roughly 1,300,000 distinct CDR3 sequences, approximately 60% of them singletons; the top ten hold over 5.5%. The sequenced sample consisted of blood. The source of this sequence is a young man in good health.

CDR3 in DNA: TGCAGTGCTAGAGGGTATGGGGGTGGTGGCTACACCTTC. This gives the protein CSARGYGGGGYTF. The rearrangement joins TRBV20-1 to TRBJ1-2, with D tentatively TRBD1 (5 bases). V lost 1 base and J 7 bases, leaving 13 bases between the germline ends. The CDR3 is 13 amino acids. The germline gives CDR1 DFQATT, CDR2 SNEGSKA (reference sequence).